This TCR beta chain comes out of a study of blood T cell repertoires in COVID-19. CDR1 SGHNT and CDR2 YENEEA come from the germline V gene. The CDR3 has 16 amino acids. V trimming: 4 bases; J trimming: 0 bases; junction bases outside the gene matches: 7. This clone was detected only once. Measured with immunoSEQ multiplex PCR; TCRdb has only the in-frame clones, and not every one. The table records over 100,000 clones, more than 90% of them present only once. V gene TRBV11-3 combines with J gene TRBJ2-3, with 7 nucleotides matching TRBD2. The sample taken for sequencing was peripheral blood. The TCR comes from a woman in her forties or fifties with COVID-19, enrolled during active disease. Written as DNA, the CDR3 is TGTGCCAGCAGCTCCCTAGCGGCCTACAGCACAGATACGCAGTATTTT. It translates to CASSSLAAYSTDTQYF.